This T cell receptor (beta chain) was obtained from a study of T-cell reconstitution after alpha-beta-depleted transplantation in children. This clonotype appeared a few times. Researchers prepared the TCRbeta library using unique molecular identifiers, the study reports. TCRdb reprocessed the PCR reads via MiXCR and lists one record per CDR3 protein. The sample records around 600,000 distinct CDR3 sequences, 8% to 11% being singletons. V was pared by 3 bases and J by 2 bases, with 11 bases between. This CDR3 has 15 amino acids. The starting material was PBMCs from the stem cell graft donor, obtained from the stem cell graft. The origin of this receptor is a human donor who donated a stem cell graft to a child with acute myeloid leukemia. V and J are TRBV12-3 or TRBV12-4 and TRBJ1-3, with D possibly TRBD1 on 5 matching bases. The CDR3 DNA sequence: TGTGCCAGCAGTTTTAACCCGGGACCTGGAAACACCATATATTTT. Translating it yields CASSFNPGPGNTIYF.